This TCR beta chain stems from a study of T-cell memory formation after mild COVID-19. The study, taken as a whole, reports: Pre-infection memory carried some responding clones, suggesting that cross-reactive memory joined. Day 15 to 85 contracting clones showed balanced CD4/CD8; day 15 to 37 expanders favored CD4+.

Constant-segment primers and 5'RACE yielded cDNA libraries for TCR alpha and TCR beta, each carrying sample barcodes and UMIs. TCRdb re-analysed the 5' RACE reads in MiXCR, keeping a single row per CDR3 protein. The sample lists roughly 400,000 distinct CDR3 sequences; approximately 24% were seen once. The CDR3 is made up of 14 amino acids. Trimming took 3 bases from V and 7 from J, leaving 15 bases between them. This clonotype was seen many times. What it binds is not known. The sequenced material came from PBMCs or a T cell subset sorted from them (not recorded which). This sequence joins TRBV12-3 or TRBV12-4 and TRBJ1-1; the D is unclear. This clonotype was sampled from an adult woman who had mild COVID-19 (a few samples of this study predate the infection). Cell type and time point are not known. The CDR3 DNA is TGTGCCAGCAGTTTCGGTCGCACAGCCGTTGAAGCTTTCTTT. Residues: CASSFGRTAVEAFF.